The TCR beta chain under discussion was sequenced for a study of blood T cells in healthy people across ages. Using a J-beta primer mix together with a sample-barcoded 5' primer, a second PCR was run for about 7 to 12 cycles. Each CDR3 protein is one row after TCRdb ran MiXCR on the 5' RACE reads. The data hold just over 800,000 distinct CDR3 sequences, with around 68% observed a single time. Total RNA, at least 6 micrograms per sample, was extracted from PBMCs. Sequenced input: blood. This receptor was identified in a man aged 25 to 40 in good health.

The DNA of the CDR3 is TGCAGTGCTGGACAGACTTACGAGCAGTACTTC. Protein: CSAGQTYEQYF. V usage is TRBV20-1 and J usage is TRBJ2-7, with D maybe TRBD1 (6 bases). V gave up 5 bases and J gave up 4 bases, with 9 bases separating them. CDR3 size: 11 residues. Germline V lookup: CDR1 DFQATT, CDR2 SNEGSKA (reference sequence).